This is a list of T cell receptor beta chains from one sample in a study of radiation and T cells in renal cell carcinoma. TCRdb keeps only in-frame clones here, not all; method: immunoSEQ multiplex PCR. The sample includes approximately 150,000 clones, 65% to 90% of them seen just once. Specimen: blood, collected from a patient whose treatment included radiotherapy and nephrectomy. The receptors originated from a woman between 45 and 65 years old with renal cell carcinoma. The CDR3 runs from the conserved cysteine through the conserved F or W. A D gene is named only where the DNA matches it firmly. Size is stated for part of the rows, as once, few or many counts, or as a class when the clone is expanded.

clone_size,v_call,d_call,j_call,cdr3_aa,cdr3_nt
.,TRBV5-4,TRBD2,TRBJ2-1,CASSSRAGGGDEQFF,TGTGCCAGCAGCTCCCGAGCGGGAGGTGGGGATGAGCAGTTCTTC
.,TRBV27,TRBD1,TRBJ1-4,CASSTTGGTEKLFF,TGTGCCAGCAGTACGACAGGGGGCACTGAAAAACTGTTTTTT
.,TRBV7-2,.,TRBJ2-7,CASSLASSSYEQYF,TGTGCCAGCAGCTTAGCTTCCAGCTCCTACGAGCAGTACTTC
.,TRBV6-5,.,TRBJ2-1,CASSLGPQGEQFF,TGTGCCAGCAGTCTCGGGCCTCAAGGTGAGCAGTTCTTC
few,TRBV7-9,.,TRBJ2-7,CASSLIDNYEQYF,TGTGCCAGCAGCTTGATTGACAACTACGAGCAGTACTTC
.,TRBV28,TRBD1,TRBJ1-2,CASSVQGAVGYTF,TGTGCCAGCAGCGTACAGGGGGCGGTCGGCTACACCTTC
once,TRBV30,.,TRBJ2-5,CAWSVRETQYF,TGTGCCTGGAGTGTACGGGAGACCCAGTACTTC
once,TRBV27,TRBD2,TRBJ2-3,CASKRTSGGPVGSQYF,TGTGCCAGCAAAAGGACTAGCGGGGGGCCAGTAGGCTCGCAGTATTTT
.,TRBV21-1,.,TRBJ2-5,CASSKGGAEDTLPETQYF,TGTGCCAGCAGCAAAGGGGGGGCCGAAGATACCTTACCAGAGACCCAGTACTTC
.,TRBV10-3,.,TRBJ1-5,CAISDGAQPQHF,TGTGCCATCTCGGACGGAGCTCAGCCCCAGCATTTT
.,TRBV19,.,TRBJ2-6,CASSDSGTGANVLTF,TGTGCCAGTAGCGATTCAGGGACTGGGGCCAACGTCCTGACTTTC
.,TRBV5-1,TRBD2,TRBJ2-3,CASSSSSGGGTDTQYF,TGCGCCAGCAGCTCTTCTAGCGGGGGGGGCACAGATACGCAGTATTTT
.,TRBV19,TRBD2,TRBJ2-1,CATQTSVSSYNEQFF,TGTGCCACTCAGACTAGCGTTAGCTCCTACAATGAGCAGTTCTTC
.,TRBV6-1,TRBD1,TRBJ1-1,CASSGGTGGITEAFF,TGTGCCAGCAGTGGAGGGACAGGGGGTATCACTGAAGCTTTCTTT
.,TRBV5-5,.,TRBJ1-1,CASSPSNTEAFF,TGTGCCAGCAGCCCCTCAAACACTGAAGCTTTCTTT
.,TRBV4-1,TRBD2,TRBJ2-1,CASSPGLAGYYNEQFF,TGCGCCAGCAGCCCAGGGCTAGCGGGTTACTACAATGAGCAGTTCTTC
.,TRBV13,.,TRBJ1-2,CASSEGTEYGYTF,TGTGCCAGCAGCGAAGGGACGGAATATGGCTACACCTTC
.,TRBV11-1,TRBD2,TRBJ2-3,CASSYGLAGDTDTQYF,TGTGCCAGCAGCTACGGACTAGCGGGAGACACAGATACGCAGTATTTT
many,TRBV4-3,.,TRBJ1-2,CASSQVLGGTVAGYTF,TGCGCCAGCAGCCAAGTGCTCGGGGGAACTGTGGCTGGCTACACCTTC
.,TRBV27,TRBD1,TRBJ2-7,CASTTPGQEGEQYF,TGTGCCAGCACCACCCCGGGACAGGAGGGCGAGCAGTACTTC
.,TRBV7-8,.,TRBJ1-2,CASSLGQVPRPNGYTF,TGTGCCAGCAGCTTAGGGCAAGTCCCTAGGCCTAATGGCTACACCTTC
.,TRBV15,TRBD2,TRBJ2-7,CATSRYRVTSGGTIPYEQYF,TGTGCCACCAGCAGATACAGGGTTACTAGCGGGGGAACGATTCCCTACGAGCAGTACTTC
.,TRBV10-1,.,TRBJ2-3,CASSEGFGATQYF,TGCGCCAGCAGTGAGGGATTCGGTGCGACGCAGTATTTT
once,TRBV18,TRBD1,TRBJ1-1,CASSPDRVLMNTEAFF,TGTGCCAGCTCACCAGACAGGGTCCTCATGAACACTGAAGCTTTCTTT
few,TRBV9,.,TRBJ1-5,CASSVSSGSNQPQHF,TGTGCCAGCAGCGTCAGCTCGGGAAGCAATCAGCCCCAGCATTTT
.,TRBV5-8,TRBD1,TRBJ2-7,CASSLDRVSYEQYF,TGTGCCAGCAGCTTAGACAGGGTTTCCTACGAGCAGTACTTC
few,TRBV10-1,TRBD2,TRBJ2-1,CASRAGVYNEQFF,TGCGCCAGCAGGGCGGGAGTCTACAATGAGCAGTTCTTC
.,TRBV5-6,TRBD2,TRBJ2-3,CASSNQGLADTQYF,TGTGCCAGCAGCAACCAGGGACTAGCGGATACGCAGTATTTT
.,TRBV11-3,TRBD2,TRBJ2-7,CASSPPGGYEQYF,TGTGCCAGCAGCCCCCCGGGGGGCTACGAGCAGTACTTC
few,TRBV19,.,TRBJ1-2,CASSIGRNYGYTF,TGTGCCAGTAGTATCGGCAGGAACTATGGCTACACCTTC
.,TRBV29-1,.,TRBJ2-3,CSVIRDTTDTQYF,TGCAGCGTAATCCGGGACACCACAGATACGCAGTATTTT
.,TRBV6-6,.,TRBJ1-1,CASSDSWGGTEAFF,TGTGCCAGCAGTGACAGTTGGGGGGGCACTGAAGCTTTCTTT
.,TRBV4-3,.,TRBJ1-6,CASSQDGRGSPLHF,TGCGCCAGCAGCCAAGATGGACGAGGGTCACCCCTCCACTTT
.,TRBV27,TRBD2,TRBJ2-1,CASSWESGSPRNEQFF,TGTGCCAGCAGTTGGGAAAGCGGGAGTCCCCGCAATGAGCAGTTCTTC
once,TRBV27,TRBD1,TRBJ2-5,CASRRTGEETQYF,TGTGCCAGCAGAAGGACAGGGGAAGAGACCCAGTACTTC
.,TRBV6-6,TRBD1,TRBJ2-2,CASSTGADTGELFF,TGTGCCAGCAGTACAGGGGCCGACACCGGGGAGCTGTTTTTT
.,TRBV27,TRBD1,TRBJ1-5,CASSPLGDRDNQPQHF,TGTGCCAGCAGCCCACTTGGGGACAGGGACAATCAGCCCCAGCATTTT
once,TRBV7-2,.,TRBJ2-7,CASSSPGYEQYF,TGTGCCAGCAGCTCCCCCGGGTACGAGCAGTACTTC
.,TRBV18,.,TRBJ1-2,CASSPGREGYTF,TGTGCCAGCTCACCGGGCCGGGAGGGCTACACCTTC
once,TRBV6-1,.,TRBJ2-3,CASSDQGEDTDTQYF,TGTGCCAGCAGTGATCAGGGGGAGGACACAGATACGCAGTATTTT
.,TRBV7-2,.,TRBJ1-2,CASSLNPGSGYGYTF,TGTGCCAGCAGCTTAAATCCAGGGTCGGGCTATGGCTACACCTTC
.,TRBV7-9,TRBD1,TRBJ1-1,CASSSFRGLNTEAFF,TGTGCCAGCAGCAGTTTCAGGGGGCTGAACACTGAAGCTTTCTTT
.,TRBV5-6,TRBD1,TRBJ1-5,CASSRTGSSNQPQHF,TGTGCCAGCAGCAGGACAGGGTCTAGCAATCAGCCCCAGCATTTT
.,TRBV19,TRBD1,TRBJ1-5,CASSVDRGDQPQHF,TGTGCCAGTAGTGTGGACAGGGGGGATCAGCCCCAGCATTTT